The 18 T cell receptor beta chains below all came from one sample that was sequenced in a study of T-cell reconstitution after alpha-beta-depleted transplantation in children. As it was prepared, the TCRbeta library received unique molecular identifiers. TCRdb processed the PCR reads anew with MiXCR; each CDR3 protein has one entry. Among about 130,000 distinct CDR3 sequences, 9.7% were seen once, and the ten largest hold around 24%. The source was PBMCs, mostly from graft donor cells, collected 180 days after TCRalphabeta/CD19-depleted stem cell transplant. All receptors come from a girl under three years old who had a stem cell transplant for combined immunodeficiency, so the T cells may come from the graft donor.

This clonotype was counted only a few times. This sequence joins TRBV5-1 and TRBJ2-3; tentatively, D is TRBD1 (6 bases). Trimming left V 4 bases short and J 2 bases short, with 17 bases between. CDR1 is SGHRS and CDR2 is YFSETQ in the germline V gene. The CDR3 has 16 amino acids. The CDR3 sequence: CASSPTFRGTTDTQYF. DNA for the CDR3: TGCGCCAGCAGCCCTACTTTTAGGGGGACCACAGATACGCAGTATTTT. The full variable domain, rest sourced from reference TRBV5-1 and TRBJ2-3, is KAGVTQTPRYLIKTRGQQVTLSCSPISGHRSVSWYQQTPGQGLQFLFEYFSETQRNKGNFPGRFSGRQFSNSRSEMNVSTLELGDSALYLCASSPTFRGTTDTQYFGPGTRLTVL.

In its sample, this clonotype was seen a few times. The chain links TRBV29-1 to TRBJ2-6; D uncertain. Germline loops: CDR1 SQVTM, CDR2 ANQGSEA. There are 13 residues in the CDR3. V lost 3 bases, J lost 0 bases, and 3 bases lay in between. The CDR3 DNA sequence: TGCAGCGTTGAGAGCTCTGGGGCCAACGTCCTGACTTTC. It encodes CSVESSGANVLTF. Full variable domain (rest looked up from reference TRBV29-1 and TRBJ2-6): SAVISQKPSRDICQRGTSLTIQCQVDSQVTMMFWYRQQPGQSLTLIATANQGSEATYESGFVIDKFPISRPNLTFSTLTVSNMSPEDSSIYLCSVESSGANVLTFGAGSRLTVL.

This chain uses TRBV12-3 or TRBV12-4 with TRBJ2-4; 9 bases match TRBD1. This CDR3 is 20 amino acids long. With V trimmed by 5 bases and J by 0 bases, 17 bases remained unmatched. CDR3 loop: CASSPPPGQGTLLAKNIQYF. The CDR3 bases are TGTGCCAGCAGTCCGCCCCCGGGACAGGGCACCCTTCTAGCCAAAAACATTCAGTACTTC.

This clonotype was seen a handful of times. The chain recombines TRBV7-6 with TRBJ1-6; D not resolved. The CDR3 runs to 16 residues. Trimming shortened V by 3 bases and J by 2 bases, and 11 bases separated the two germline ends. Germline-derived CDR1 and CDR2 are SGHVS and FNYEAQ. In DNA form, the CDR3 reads TGTGCCAGCAGCTTCGGCAGGTCCCCCTATAATTCACCCCTCCACTTT. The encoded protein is CASSFGRSPYNSPLHF.

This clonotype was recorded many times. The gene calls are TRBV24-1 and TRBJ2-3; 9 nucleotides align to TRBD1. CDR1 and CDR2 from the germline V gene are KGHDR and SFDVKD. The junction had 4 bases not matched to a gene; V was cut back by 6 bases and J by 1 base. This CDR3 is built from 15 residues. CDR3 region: CATSRTGAGTDTQYF. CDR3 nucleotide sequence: TGTGCCACCAGTAGGACAGGGGCCGGCACAGATACGCAGTATTTT.

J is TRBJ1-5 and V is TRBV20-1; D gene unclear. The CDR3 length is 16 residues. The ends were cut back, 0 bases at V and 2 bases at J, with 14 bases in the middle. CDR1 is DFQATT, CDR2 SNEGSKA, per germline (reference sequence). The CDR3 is CSARDLGPPGNQPQHF. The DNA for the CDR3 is TGCAGTGCTAGAGATCTAGGTCCTCCAGGCAATCAGCCCCAGCATTTT.

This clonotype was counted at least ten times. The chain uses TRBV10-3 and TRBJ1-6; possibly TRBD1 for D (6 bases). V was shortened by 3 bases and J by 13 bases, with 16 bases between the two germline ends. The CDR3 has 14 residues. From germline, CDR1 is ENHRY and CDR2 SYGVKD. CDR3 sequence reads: CAISDQGSSVPLHF. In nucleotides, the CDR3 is TGTGCCATCAGTGACCAGGGGTCCTCCGTTCCCCTCCACTTT.

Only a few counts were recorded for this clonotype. CDR3: CASSISPGTEAFF. CDR3 DNA: TGTGCCAGTAGTATCAGTCCCGGGACTGAAGCTTTCTTT. The chain couples TRBV19 to TRBJ1-1; no clear D gene. This CDR3 is 13 amino acids long. The V gene's germline CDR1 is LNHDA and CDR2 SQIVND (reference sequence). Trimming cost V 3 bases and J 5 bases, with 10 bases left between them. Complete variable domain (other parts from reference TRBV19 and TRBJ1-1): DGGITQSPKYLFRKEGQNVTLSCEQNLNHDAMYWYRQDPGQGLRLIYYSQIVNDFQKGDIAEGYSVSREKKESFPLTVTSAQKNPTAFYLCASSISPGTEAFFGQGTRLTVV.

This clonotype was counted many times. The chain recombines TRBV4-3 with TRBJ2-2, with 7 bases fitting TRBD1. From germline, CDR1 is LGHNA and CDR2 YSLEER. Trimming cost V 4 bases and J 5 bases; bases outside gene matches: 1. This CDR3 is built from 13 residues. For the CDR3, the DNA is TGCGCCAGCAGCCCGACAGGGACCGGGGAGCTGTTTTTT. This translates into CASSPTGTGELFF.

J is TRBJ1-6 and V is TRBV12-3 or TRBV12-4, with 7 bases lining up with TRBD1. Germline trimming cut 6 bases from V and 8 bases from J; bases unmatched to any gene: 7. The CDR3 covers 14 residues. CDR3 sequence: CASSIQGSHSPLHF. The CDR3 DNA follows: TGTGCCAGCAGCATACAGGGGAGTCATTCACCCCTCCACTTT.

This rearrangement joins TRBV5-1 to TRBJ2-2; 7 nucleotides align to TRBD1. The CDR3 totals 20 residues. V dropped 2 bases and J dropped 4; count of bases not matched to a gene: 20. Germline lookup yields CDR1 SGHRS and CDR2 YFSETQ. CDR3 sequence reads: CASSFLPTLGQEAFTGELFF. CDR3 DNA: TGCGCCAGCAGCTTTTTGCCCACCCTCGGACAGGAGGCATTCACCGGGGAGCTGTTTTTT.

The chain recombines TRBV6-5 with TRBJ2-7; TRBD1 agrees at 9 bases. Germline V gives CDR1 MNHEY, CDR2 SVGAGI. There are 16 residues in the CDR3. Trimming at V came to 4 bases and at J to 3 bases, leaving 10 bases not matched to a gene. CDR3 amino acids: CASSSSGTGPNYEQYF. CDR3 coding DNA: TGTGCCAGCAGTTCTTCCGGGACAGGGCCCAACTACGAGCAGTACTTC.

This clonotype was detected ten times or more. CDR3 sequence: CASSRAADDTGELFF. The CDR3 DNA reads as TGTGCCAGCAGCAGGGCAGCGGATGACACCGGGGAGCTGTTTTTT. J is TRBJ2-2 and V is TRBV27; D is possibly TRBD1 or TRBD2 (5 bases each). The germline gives CDR1 MNHEY, CDR2 SMNVEV (reference sequence). Trimming stripped 6 bases from V and 3 bases from J, with 14 bases between. This CDR3 has 15 residues.

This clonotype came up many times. The CDR3 DNA is TGCAGTGCTAGAGGGGCTACTAGACTCAATACGCAGTATTTT. Amino acids: CSARGATRLNTQYF. The chain carries TRBV20-1 and TRBJ2-3, with TRBD2 as a possible D gene (5 bases). The CDR3 extends over 14 amino acids. CDR1 and CDR2 (germline): DFQATT, SNEGSKA (reference sequence). The ends were cut back, 1 base at V and 7 bases at J, with 15 bases in the middle.

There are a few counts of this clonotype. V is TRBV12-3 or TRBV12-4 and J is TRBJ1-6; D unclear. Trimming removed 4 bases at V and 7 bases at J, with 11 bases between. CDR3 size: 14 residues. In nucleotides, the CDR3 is TGTGCCAGCAGTTACGGGGTCTCCAATTCACCCCTCCACTTT. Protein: CASSYGVSNSPLHF.

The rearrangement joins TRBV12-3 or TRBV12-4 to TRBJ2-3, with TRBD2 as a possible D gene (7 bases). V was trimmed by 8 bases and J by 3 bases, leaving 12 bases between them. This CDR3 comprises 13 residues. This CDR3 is CASRGAGTDTQYF. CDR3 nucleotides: TGTGCCAGCCGGGGGGCCGGGACAGATACGCAGTATTTT.

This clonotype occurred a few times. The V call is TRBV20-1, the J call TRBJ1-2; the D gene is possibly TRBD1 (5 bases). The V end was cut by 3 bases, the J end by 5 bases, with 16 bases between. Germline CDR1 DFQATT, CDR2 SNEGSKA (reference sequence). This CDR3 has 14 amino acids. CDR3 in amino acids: CSARGDLYSYGYTF. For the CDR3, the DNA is TGCAGTGCTAGGGGGGACCTCTACTCTTATGGCTACACCTTC.

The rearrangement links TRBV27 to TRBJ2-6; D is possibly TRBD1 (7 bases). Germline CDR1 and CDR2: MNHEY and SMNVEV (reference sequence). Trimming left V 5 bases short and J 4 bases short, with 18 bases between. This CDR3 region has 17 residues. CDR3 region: CASSLLQGRKGANVLTF. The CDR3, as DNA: TGTGCCAGCAGTCTCCTACAGGGGAGGAAAGGGGCCAACGTCCTGACTTTC.